This T cell receptor beta chain was identified in a study of technical replicates of blood from several donors. Repertoires were generated with immunoSEQ multiplex PCR, while TCRdb's copy carries only in-frame clones and drops some. The table lists 87,000 or so clones, 92% of them singletons. CDR1 is MDHEN, CDR2 SYDVKM, per germline. This CDR3 has 14 amino acids. The ends lost 3 bases at V and 1 base at J; junction bases unmatched: 2. The chain recombines TRBV28 with TRBJ2-5, with TRBD2 matching 7 bases. The sample consisted of T cells isolated from PBMCs. The TCR sequence derives from a human donor in good health. The CDR3 DNA is TGTGCCAGCAGTTTGGGAGGGATCCAAGAGACCCAGTACTTC. Protein sequence: CASSLGGIQETQYF. The whole variable domain, remainder taken from reference TRBV28 and TRBJ2-5, is DVKVTQSSRYLVKRTGEKVFLECVQDMDHENMFWYRQDPGLGLRLIYFSYDVKMKEKGDIPEGYSVSREKKERFSLILESASTNQTSMYLCASSLGGIQETQYFGPGTRLLVL.